One and the same sample provided the 9 T cell receptor beta chains below, sequenced in a study of T cell responses to AZD1222 COVID-19 vaccine. Measured with immunoSEQ multiplex PCR; TCRdb has only the in-frame clones, and not every one. The profile covers under 200,000 clones, with approximately 93% appearing a single time and roughly 3.9% taken by the ten largest. The sample was peripheral blood, taken on day 0 of AZD1222 vaccination. The receptors originated from an adult in good health.

The V gene is TRBV27, the J gene TRBJ1-2; TRBD1 agrees at 8 bases. The germline V gene has CDR1 MNHEY and CDR2 SMNVEV (reference sequence). The V segment lost 3 bases and the J segment 5 bases; nucleotides outside the gene matches: 8. The CDR3 runs 15 residues. The CDR3 region is CASSFRTGILYGYTF. CDR3 DNA: TGTGCCAGCAGTTTCAGGACAGGGATTTTGTATGGCTACACCTTC.

The chain employs TRBV29-1 and TRBJ1-4; D remains unclear. Trimming pared 7 bases from V and 0 bases from J, leaving 9 bases between. CDR1 is SQVTM and CDR2 is ANQGSEA in the germline V gene. This CDR3 contains 13 residues. Here the CDR3 reads CSGLFPTNEKLFF. As DNA, the CDR3 is TGCAGCGGTCTTTTCCCAACTAATGAAAAACTGTTTTTT.

The CDR3 here is CASSRGVDTQYF. The CDR3 DNA reads TGTGCCAGCAGCCGCGGGGTAGATACGCAGTATTTT. The chain has TRBV6-5 and TRBJ2-3, with D possibly being TRBD2 (6 bases). The CDR3 covers 12 residues. The V gene lost 6 bases and the J gene lost 5 bases, with 9 bases spanning the gap. Germline values: CDR1 MNHEY, CDR2 SVGAGI.

The V call is TRBV29-1, the J call TRBJ1-2, with 8 bases matching TRBD1. CDR1 and CDR2 (germline): SQVTM, ANQGSEA. The V gene end was trimmed by 1 base and the J gene end by 7 bases; junction bases not matched to a gene: 8. The CDR3 has 14 amino acids. As DNA, the CDR3 is TGCAGCGTTGAAGGGACAGGGTCAGAGGGTGGCTACACCTTC. The encoded protein is CSVEGTGSEGGYTF.

CDR3 DNA sequence: TGCAGCGTCGGACAGGGGGGCCTGACCGCTGAAGCTTTCTTT. It translates to CSVGQGGLTAEAFF. The chain has TRBV29-1 and TRBJ1-1, with 10 positions matching TRBD1. V trimming: 6 bases; J trimming: 6 bases; junction bases outside the gene matches: 10. This CDR3 comprises 14 residues. The germline CDR1 and CDR2 sequences are SQVTM and ANQGSEA.

This chain uses TRBV18 with TRBJ1-2; 8 bases align to TRBD1. Germline CDR1 KGHSH, CDR2 LQKENI. V lost 3 bases, J lost 6 bases, and 3 bases stayed unmatched. The CDR3 consists of 13 residues. The DNA for the CDR3 is TGTGCCAGCTCACCCCAGACAGGGGATGGCTACACCTTC. Protein product: CASSPQTGDGYTF.

This clone was seen only a few times. This sequence joins TRBV24-1 and TRBJ2-1; 9 bases line up with TRBD2. V lost 4 bases and J lost 5; bases outside the gene matches: 5. This CDR3 contains 15 residues. Germline-derived CDR1 and CDR2 are KGHDR and SFDVKD. CDR3 region: CATSDAGGRDNEQFF. For the CDR3, the DNA is TGTGCCACCAGTGACGCGGGGGGGCGGGACAATGAGCAGTTCTTC.

The V and J genes are TRBV6-5 and TRBJ2-7; 10 nucleotides match TRBD2. Germline CDR1 reads MNHEY; CDR2 reads SVGAGI. This CDR3 is 15 amino acids long. J was trimmed by 6 bases and V by 5 bases; bases with no gene match: 10. DNA for the CDR3: TGTGCCAGCAGTCGAGCCCGGCTAGCGGGGGCCGAGCAGTACTTC. Amino acid sequence: CASSRARLAGAEQYF.

This clone was counted a single time. The chain is built from TRBV11-3 and TRBJ1-1, with unresolved D. The CDR3 runs to 14 residues. The germline gives CDR1 SGHNT, CDR2 YENEEA. V lost 0 bases and J 5 bases, leaving 10 bases between the germline ends. The CDR3 DNA reads TGTGCCAGCAGCTTAGATGGAAGCGGGACTGAAGCTTTCTTT. The encoded protein is CASSLDGSGTEAFF.